Included here is one T cell receptor beta chain sequence, with context. Per the germline V gene, CDR1 is MGHRA and CDR2 is YSYEKL. Trimming took 0 bases from V and 4 from J, leaving 9 bases between them. This CDR3 has 15 amino acids. The sample originates from a study of blood T cell repertoires in COVID-19. Overall study context: The United States, Italy and Spain were the sources of the acute and convalescent COVID-19 samples.

Study processing details: Reference gene primers were amplified, and this amplification served to estimate nucleated cell counts. This table comes from immunoSEQ multiplex PCR, and its TCRdb copy is limited to in-frame clones, with some not included. V, J and clone size reflect that table, while D and trimming were determined from the DNA. The table records hundreds of thousands of clones, over 70% of them present only once. The rearrangement links TRBV4-1 to TRBJ1-4, with no clear D. The sample was peripheral blood. The clonotype originates from a woman older than 75 with acute or convalescent COVID-19. CDR3 region: CASSQEGGLNEKLFF. CDR3 nucleotides: TGCGCCAGCAGCCAAGAGGGAGGACTTAATGAAAAACTGTTTTTT.